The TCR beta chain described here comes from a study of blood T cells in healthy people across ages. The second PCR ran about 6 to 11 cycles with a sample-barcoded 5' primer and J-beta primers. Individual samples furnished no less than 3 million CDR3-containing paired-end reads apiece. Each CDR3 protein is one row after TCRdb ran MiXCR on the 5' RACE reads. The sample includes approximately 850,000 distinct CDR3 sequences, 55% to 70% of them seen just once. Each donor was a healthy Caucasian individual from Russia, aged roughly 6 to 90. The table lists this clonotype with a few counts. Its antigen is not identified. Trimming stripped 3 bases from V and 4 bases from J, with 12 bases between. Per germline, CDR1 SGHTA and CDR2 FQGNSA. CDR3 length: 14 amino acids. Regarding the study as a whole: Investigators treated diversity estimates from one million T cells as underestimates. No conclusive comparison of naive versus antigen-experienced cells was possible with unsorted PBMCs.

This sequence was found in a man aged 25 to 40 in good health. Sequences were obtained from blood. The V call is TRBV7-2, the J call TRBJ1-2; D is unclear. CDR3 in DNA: TGTGCCAGCAGCTTGGGGTCCGAGACCTATGGCTACACCTTC. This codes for CASSLGSETYGYTF.